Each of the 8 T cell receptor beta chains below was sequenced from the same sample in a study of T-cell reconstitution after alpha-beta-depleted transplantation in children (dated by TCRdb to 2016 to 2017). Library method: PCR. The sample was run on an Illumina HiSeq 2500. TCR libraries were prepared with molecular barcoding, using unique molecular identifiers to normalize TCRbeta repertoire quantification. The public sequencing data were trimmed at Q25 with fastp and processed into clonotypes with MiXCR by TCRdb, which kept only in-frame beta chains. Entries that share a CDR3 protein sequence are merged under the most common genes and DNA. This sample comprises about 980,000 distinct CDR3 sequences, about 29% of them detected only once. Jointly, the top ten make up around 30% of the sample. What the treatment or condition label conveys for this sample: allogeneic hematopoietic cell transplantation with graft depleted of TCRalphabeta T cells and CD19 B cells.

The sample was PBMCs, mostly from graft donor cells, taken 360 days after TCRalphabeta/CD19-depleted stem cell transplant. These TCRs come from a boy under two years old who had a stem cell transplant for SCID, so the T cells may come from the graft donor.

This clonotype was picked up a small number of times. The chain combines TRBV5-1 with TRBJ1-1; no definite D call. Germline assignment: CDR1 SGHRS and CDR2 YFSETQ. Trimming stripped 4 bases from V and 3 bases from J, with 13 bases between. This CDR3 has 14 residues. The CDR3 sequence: CASSPLPADTEAFF. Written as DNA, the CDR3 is TGCGCCAGCAGCCCGTTGCCTGCCGACACTGAAGCTTTCTTT.

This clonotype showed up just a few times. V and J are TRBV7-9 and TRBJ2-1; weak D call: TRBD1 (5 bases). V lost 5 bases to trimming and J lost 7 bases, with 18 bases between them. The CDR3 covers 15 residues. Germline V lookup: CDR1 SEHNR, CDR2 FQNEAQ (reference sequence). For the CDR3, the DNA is TGTGCCAGCAGCCCCCCAGGGCGGATAAAAAATGAGCAGTTCTTC. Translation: CASSPPGRIKNEQFF. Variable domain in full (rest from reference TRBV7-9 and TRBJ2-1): DTGVSQNPRHKITKRGQNVTFRCDPISEHNRLYWYRQTLGQGPEFLTYFQNEAQLEKSRLLSDRFSAERPKGSFSTLEIQRTEQGDSAMYLCASSPPGRIKNEQFFGPGTRLTVL.

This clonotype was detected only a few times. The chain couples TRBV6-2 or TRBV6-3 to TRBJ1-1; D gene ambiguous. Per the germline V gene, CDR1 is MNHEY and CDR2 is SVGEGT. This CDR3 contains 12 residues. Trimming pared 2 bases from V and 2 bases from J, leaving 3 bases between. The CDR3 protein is CASSYQNTEAFF. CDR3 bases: TGTGCCAGCAGTTACCAAAACACTGAAGCTTTCTTT.

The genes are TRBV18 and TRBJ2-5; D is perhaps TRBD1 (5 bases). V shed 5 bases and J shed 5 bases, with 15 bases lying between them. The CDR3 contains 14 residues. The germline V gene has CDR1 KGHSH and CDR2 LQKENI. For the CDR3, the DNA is TGTGCCAGCTCAAAGGACATCGTGGTGGAGACCCAGTACTTC. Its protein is CASSKDIVVETQYF.

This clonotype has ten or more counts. CDR3 sequence reads: CASSLGPGNTIYF. DNA of the CDR3: TGCGCCAGCAGCTTGGGGCCTGGAAACACCATATATTTT. The chain links TRBV5-1 to TRBJ1-3, with D uncertain. The V and J ends lost 0 bases and 2 bases respectively, with 3 bases between them. Germline V gene sequence: CDR1 SGHRS, CDR2 YFSETQ. The CDR3 runs to 13 residues.

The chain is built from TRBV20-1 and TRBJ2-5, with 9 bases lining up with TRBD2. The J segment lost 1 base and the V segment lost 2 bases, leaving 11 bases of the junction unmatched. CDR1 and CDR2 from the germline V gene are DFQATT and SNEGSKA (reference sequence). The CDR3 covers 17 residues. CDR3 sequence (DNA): TGCAGTGCTAGAACCTTAGCGGGGGCGTCGAGCCAAGAGACCCAGTACTTC. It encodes CSARTLAGASSQETQYF.

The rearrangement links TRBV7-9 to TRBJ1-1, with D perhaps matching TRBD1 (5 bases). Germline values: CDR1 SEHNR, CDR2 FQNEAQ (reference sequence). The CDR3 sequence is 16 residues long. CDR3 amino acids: CVMGGISTRLNTEAFF. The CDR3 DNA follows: TGTGTTATGGGGGGAATCTCGACAAGATTGAACACTGAAGCTTTCTTT. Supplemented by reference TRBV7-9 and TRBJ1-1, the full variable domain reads DTGVSQNPRHKITKRGQNVTFRCDPISEHNRLYWYRQTLGQGPEFLTYFQNEAQLEKSRLLSDRFSAERPKGSFSTLEIQRTEQGDSAMYLCVMGGISTRLNTEAFFGQGTRLTVV.

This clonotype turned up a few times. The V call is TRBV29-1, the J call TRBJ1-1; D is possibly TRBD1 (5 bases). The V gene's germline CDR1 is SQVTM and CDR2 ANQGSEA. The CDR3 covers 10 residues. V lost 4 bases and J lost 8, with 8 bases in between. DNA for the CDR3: TGCAGCGTTGCCAGGGCCGAAGCTTTCTTT. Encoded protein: CSVARAEAFF.